This T cell receptor beta chain was found in a study of blood T cell repertoires in COVID-19 (dated by TCRdb to the early 2020s). Broadly, across the study: The collaborator samples originated in the United States, Italy and Spain and spanned the acute and convalescent phases of COVID-19. Samples came from the ongoing ImmuneRACE study (first 160 participants) plus 1,254 subjects from 6 global collaborators. The sample metadata nearly always contained a de-identified subject ID, COVID-19 status, age in years and sex. Deeply sampled blood TCRbeta repertoires from subjects exposed to, actively infected with, or recovered from COVID-19 were included in the dataset. A freely available public database, intended as a resource for researchers studying the immune response to SARS-CoV-2, is where the repertoires were released. Where available, HLA class I and class II types were taken from metadata supplied by the sample provider and were not determined by assay-based typing. The material from the prospective study consisted of cDNA or gDNA derived from T cells, B-cell-depleted T cells, or PBMCs. On the study overall, not on this receptor specifically: The quantity of clinical and demographic metadata differed by source and by participant and was supplied without curation.

TCRbeta CDR3 regions were amplified from genomic DNA by means of the immunoSEQ Assay, a bias-controlled multiplex PCR. In the paper's pipeline: The number of nucleated cells in each sample was estimated by amplification of reference gene primers within the assay. Sequence reads were collapsed and filtered to measure the absolute abundance of every unique TCRbeta CDR3 rearrangement. For each sample, productive Simpson clonality was calculated as the square root of Simpson's diversity index across productive rearrangements. The clones in this table, taken by TCRdb from immuneACCESS, are in-frame only. Not every clone is retained; where verified, under half of the shortfall comes from an unresolved V gene, and the cause of the rest is unknown. V, J and clone size derive from that table, while D and trimming were established from the DNA sequence. In this sample the table shows roughly 700,000 clones, around 89% of which occur a single time. The ten largest clones capture 0.2% to 0.3% of the sample.

Ends trimmed: V by 5 bases, J by 2 bases; bases unmatched to a gene: 3. The CDR3 measures 12 amino acids from cysteine to phenylalanine. This entry keeps only the CDR3 DNA: 36 bases, framed from base 1. As encoded in the germline V gene, CDR1 is SQVTM while CDR2 is ANQGSEA. On this clone: Its antigen specificity is not known. Nothing much larger sits one base from this clone, and base qualities are not available.

Collaborating institutions collected whole blood in K2EDTA tubes following their own protocols. For TCRbeta analysis, collaborators shipped samples in one of three forms: frozen whole blood, isolated PBMCs, or DNA extracted from either of those sample types. The source of this sequence is a woman between 18 and 29 years old with acute or convalescent COVID-19. Sequencing was done on a sample of peripheral blood. The V and J segments used are TRBV29-1 and TRBJ2-7, with 7 middle bases fitting TRBD1. Here the CDR3 is given as CSVLGQPYEQYF. The base sequence is TGCAGCGTTTTGGGACAGCCCTACGAGCAGTACTTC.